The clone carrying this T cell receptor (beta chain) has more than one count but fewer than ten. The data were taken from a study of CD8+ T cells in alopecia areata. The CDR3 is made up of 14 amino acids. Trimming shortened V by 3 bases and J by 2 bases, and 11 bases separated the two germline ends. Germline V gene lookup returns CDR1 LNHDA and CDR2 SQIVND (reference sequence). Those with alopecia areata gave lesional scalp punch biopsies and peripheral blood. cDNA serving as the sequencing template came from extracted, reverse transcribed RNA. The repertoire was sequenced with immunoSEQ multiplex PCR; TCRdb's copy has only in-frame clones and lacks some. The table shows about 150,000 clones, with approximately 50% occurring only once.

The sequence came from a human donor with alopecia areata. The sample was CD4+ T cells sorted from blood. This sequence joins TRBV19 and TRBJ2-7, with unresolved D. The CDR3, as DNA: TGTGCCAGTAGTATGGACGCGAACGCCTACGAGCAGTACTTC. This gives the protein CASSMDANAYEQYF.